This T cell receptor beta chain came from a study of blood T cells in healthy people across ages. CDR3 length: 18 residues. Losses at the gene ends were 3 bases for V and 1 base for J; bases not matched to a gene: 15. Germline-derived CDR1 and CDR2 are DFQATT and SNEGSKA (reference sequence). Comments on this clonotype: Its antigen is not known.

Each donor gave roughly 9.1 milliliters of peripheral blood. For the second PCR, which ran for about 7 to 11 cycles, a sample-barcoded 5' primer and a J-beta primer mix were used. MiXCR, applied by TCRdb to the 5' RACE reads, yields one record per CDR3 protein. The table shows about 570,000 distinct CDR3 sequences, with roughly a quarter occurring only once. Study results and limitations: Across the age range, TCR beta diversity per million T cells fell in a roughly linear way.

This sample also belongs to another study, concerning T cells of mothers and their children. That study adds: Second-PCR amplification with M1S added sample barcodes and 2-4 random nucleotides.

Source material: blood. The V and J genes are TRBV20-1 and TRBJ2-4; TRBD1 aligns across 7 bases. This TCR came from a boy aged 2 to 9 in good health. This chain's CDR3 is CSASPRTGPSGAKNIQYF. CDR3 DNA sequence: TGCAGTGCTAGTCCCCGGACAGGACCTTCGGGTGCCAAAAACATTCAGTACTTC.